What follows are 16 T cell receptor beta chains derived from one specimen sequenced in a study of CD8+CD57+ T cells in acquired aplastic anemia. Profiling that covered TCR beta VDJ and CDR3 relied on genomic DNA as its template. TCRdb reprocessed the reads via MiXCR and lists one record per CDR3 protein. Found here are about 220,000 distinct CDR3 sequences, 30% to 40% of them singletons; the top ten hold 0.95% to 1.2%. Sequenced sample: sorted CD4+, CD8+, or CD8+CD57+ T cells (not recorded which) from PBMCs. All receptors come from a human donor in good health, serving as a control.

The CDR3 loop is CAITAGGESYGYTF. The CDR3 bases are TGTGCCATCACTGCTGGGGGAGAGAGCTATGGCTACACCTTC. The rearrangement joins TRBV10-3 to TRBJ1-2; TRBD1 is a possible D gene (5 bases). Trimming removed 7 bases from V and 4 bases from J, with 16 bases in between. Per germline, CDR1 ENHRY and CDR2 SYGVKD. There are 14 residues in the CDR3.

This clonotype was picked up a small number of times. The chain is built from TRBV10-3 and TRBJ1-2; D is uncertain. Trimming pared 7 bases from V and 3 bases from J, leaving 9 bases between. Germline V CDR1 and CDR2: ENHRY, SYGVKD. This CDR3 contains 12 residues. Here the CDR3 reads CAINRIYYGYTF. In nucleotides, the CDR3 is TGTGCCATCAACCGGATTTACTATGGCTACACCTTC.

This clonotype was recorded a few times. The chain couples TRBV4-1 to TRBJ2-3; 10 positions match TRBD2. The length of the CDR3 is 20 residues. Germline V gene data show CDR1 as MGHRA and CDR2 as YSYEKL. V shed 5 bases, J shed 5 bases, and the junction held 22 bases outside the gene matches. The CDR3 here is CASSDEAWSLTSGLRDTQYF. CDR3 bases: TGCGCCAGCAGCGACGAGGCCTGGTCGTTGACTAGCGGGCTTCGAGATACGCAGTATTTT.

This clonotype came up once. A clone one base away is much larger, so this may be a read error. The CDR3 does not end in the conserved phenylalanine or tryptophan, so this is likely a read error. J is TRBJ1-3 and V is TRBV20-1; D gene uncertain. CDR1 and CDR2 from the germline V gene are DFQATT and SNEGSKA (reference sequence). CDR3 length: 14 amino acids. Trimming cost V 0 bases and J 4 bases, with 10 bases left between them. DNA for the CDR3: TGCAGTGCTAGAGATCCGGCAGCGGGAAACACCATATATTCT. It codes for CSARDPAAGNTIYS.

The table lists this clonotype with a few counts. The rearrangement joins TRBV18 to TRBJ2-7; a weak D match, TRBD2 (5 bases). Looked up from germline, CDR1 is KGHSH and CDR2 is LQKENI. Trimming shortened V by 0 bases and J by 0 bases, and 6 bases separated the two germline ends. The CDR3 sequence is 14 residues long. CDR3: CASSPPEGSYEQYF. The CDR3, as DNA: TGTGCCAGCTCACCACCAGAGGGCTCCTACGAGCAGTACTTC.

This clonotype was found a few times. A much larger clonotype is one base distant, so this may be a read error. The V gene is TRBV19, the J gene TRBJ2-7; the D gene is possibly TRBD2 (7 bases). Germline V gene lookup returns CDR1 LNHDA and CDR2 SQIVND (reference sequence). Between the trimmed V and J ends, which lost 3 bases and 5 bases, there was a span of 17 bases. The CDR3 loop spans 15 amino acids. CDR3 sequence (DNA): TGTGCCAGTAGTATCTGGGGGGGGCGTCTGGACGAGCAGTACTTC. It translates to CASSIWGGRLDEQYF.

The sample holds many counts of this clonotype. The V gene is TRBV2, the J gene TRBJ1-2; no clear D gene. Germline V lookup: CDR1 SNHLY, CDR2 FYNNEI. The CDR3 sequence is 13 residues long. Trimming shortened V by 6 bases and J by 0 bases, and 8 bases separated the two germline ends. The CDR3 loop reads CASRDYSNYGYTF. In nucleotides, the CDR3 is TGTGCCAGCAGAGACTATTCTAACTATGGCTACACCTTC. Together with reference TRBV2 and TRBJ1-2, the CDR3 gives the full variable domain: EPEVTQTPSHQVTQMGQEVILRCVPISNHLYFYWYRQILGQKVEFLVSFYNNEISEKSEIFDDQFSVERPDGSNFTLKIRSTKLEDSAMYFCASRDYSNYGYTFGSGTRLTVV.

V and J are TRBV2 and TRBJ2-3; 11 bases match TRBD1. V gave up 4 bases and J gave up 4 bases; unmatched junction bases: 7. Germline CDR1 and CDR2: SNHLY and FYNNEI. The CDR3 length is 16 residues. The CDR3 protein is CASSARGQGAADTQYF. The CDR3 DNA is TGTGCCAGCAGTGCTAGAGGACAGGGGGCCGCAGATACGCAGTATTTT.

For this clonotype: It may be a read error: a sequence one base away is much more abundant. This chain links TRBV7-6 with TRBJ2-5, with D perhaps matching TRBD1 (6 bases). Germline lookup yields CDR1 SGHVS and CDR2 FNYEAQ. The CDR3 is 14 amino acids. The CDR3 DNA sequence: TGTGCCAGCAGCTTAAGGACAGCCCAAGAGGCCCAGTACTTC. Translated, it gives CASSLRTAQEAQYF.

The J gene is TRBJ1-2, the V gene TRBV29-1, with 7 positions matching TRBD1. CDR3 length equals 13 residues. Per the germline V gene, CDR1 is SQVTM and CDR2 is ANQGSEA. In DNA form, the CDR3 reads TGCAGTGCTAGAAGTTCAGGGGGCTATGGCTACACCTTC. This sequence encodes CSARSSGGYGYTF.

Concerning this clonotype itself: This sequence may be a read error, since a much larger clone differs from it by one base. J is TRBJ2-2 and V is TRBV6-4; the match to TRBD1 covers 9 bases. Looked up from germline, CDR1 is MRHNA and CDR2 is SNTAGT. The CDR3 loop spans 16 amino acids. V dropped 2 bases and J dropped 4; count of bases not matched to a gene: 5. Written as DNA, the CDR3 is TGTGCCAGCAGTGACGCGGGGACAGGGAGCACCGGGGAGCTGTTTTTT. This sequence encodes CASSDAGTGSTGELFF.

V is TRBV5-1 and J is TRBJ2-5; 11 bases are shared with TRBD1. Germline V CDR1 and CDR2: SGHRS, YFSETQ. The CDR3 extends over 15 amino acids. V dropped 4 bases and J dropped 5; count of bases not matched to a gene: 7. CDR3 in DNA: TGCGCCAGCAGCCACGGACAGGGGGCGACGGAGACCCAGTACTTC. It is translated as CASSHGQGATETQYF.

The chain links TRBV2 to TRBJ1-2, with D perhaps TRBD1 (5 bases). This CDR3 spans 14 amino acids. The germline V gene encodes CDR1 SNHLY and CDR2 FYNNEI. V gave up 5 bases and J gave up 4 bases, with 14 bases separating them. The CDR3 protein is CASSRQGGAYGYTF. The CDR3, as DNA: TGTGCCAGCAGTCGGCAGGGAGGGGCCTATGGCTACACCTTC.

This clonotype was recorded once. A single base separates this from a much larger clone, so it may be a read error. This rearrangement joins TRBV30 to TRBJ2-7; 10 nucleotides align to TRBD2. There are 16 residues in the CDR3. V shed 8 bases, J shed 7 bases, and the junction held 20 bases outside the gene matches. Germline values: CDR1 GTSNPN, CDR2 SVGIG (reference sequence). The CDR3 sequence is CASSMASGRFGREQYF. In nucleotides, the CDR3 is TGTGCCAGTAGTATGGCTAGCGGGAGATTCGGTAGGGAGCAGTACTTC.

This clonotype was recorded at least ten times. The chain links TRBV7-2 to TRBJ2-7; D is perhaps TRBD1 (5 bases). The CDR3 contains 12 residues. Trimming stripped 3 bases from V and 7 bases from J, with 10 bases between. In germline, CDR1 is SGHTA, CDR2 FQGNSA. The CDR3 DNA sequence: TGTGCCAGCAGCTTCCAATCAGGGGAGCAGTACTTC. It specifies CASSFQSGEQYF.

The genes are TRBV6-1 and TRBJ2-7; 14 bases are a match to TRBD2. This CDR3 comprises 16 residues. Germline CDR1 MNHNS, CDR2 SASEGT. The V and J ends lost 6 bases and 3 bases, in that order; junction bases with no gene match: 7. CDR3 in amino acids: CASSRLAGGGLYEQYF. The CDR3 DNA reads as TGTGCCAGCAGCCGACTAGCGGGGGGGGGACTCTACGAGCAGTACTTC.